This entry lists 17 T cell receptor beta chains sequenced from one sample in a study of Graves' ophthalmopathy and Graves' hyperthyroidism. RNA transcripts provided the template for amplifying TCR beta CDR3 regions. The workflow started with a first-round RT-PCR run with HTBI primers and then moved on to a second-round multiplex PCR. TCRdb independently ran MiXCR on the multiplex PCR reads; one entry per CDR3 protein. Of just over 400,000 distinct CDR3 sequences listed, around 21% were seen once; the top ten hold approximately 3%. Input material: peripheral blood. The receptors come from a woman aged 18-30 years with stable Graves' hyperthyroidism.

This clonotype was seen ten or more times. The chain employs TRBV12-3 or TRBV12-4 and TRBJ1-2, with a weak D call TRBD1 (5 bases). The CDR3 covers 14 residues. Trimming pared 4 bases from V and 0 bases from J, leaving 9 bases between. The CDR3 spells CASSYHRSNYGYTF. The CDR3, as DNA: TGTGCCAGCAGTTATCACAGGTCTAACTATGGCTACACCTTC.

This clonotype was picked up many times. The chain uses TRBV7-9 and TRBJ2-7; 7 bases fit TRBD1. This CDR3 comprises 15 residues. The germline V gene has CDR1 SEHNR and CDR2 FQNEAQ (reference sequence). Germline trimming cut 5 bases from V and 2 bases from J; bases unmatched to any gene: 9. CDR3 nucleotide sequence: TGTGCCAGCAGCCGGGCCGGGACAGAGACCTACGAGCAGTACTTC. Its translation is CASSRAGTETYEQYF.

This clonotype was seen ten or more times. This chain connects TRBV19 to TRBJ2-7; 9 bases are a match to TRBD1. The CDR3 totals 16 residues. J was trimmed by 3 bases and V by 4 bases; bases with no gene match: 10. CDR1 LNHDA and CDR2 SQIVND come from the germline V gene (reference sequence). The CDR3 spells CASSRVPGQGDYEQYF. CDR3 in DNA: TGTGCCAGTAGTAGGGTACCGGGACAGGGAGACTACGAGCAGTACTTC. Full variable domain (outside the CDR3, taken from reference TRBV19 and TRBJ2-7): DGGITQSPKYLFRKEGQNVTLSCEQNLNHDAMYWYRQDPGQGLRLIYYSQIVNDFQKGDIAEGYSVSREKKESFPLTVTSAQKNPTAFYLCASSRVPGQGDYEQYFGPGTRLTVT.

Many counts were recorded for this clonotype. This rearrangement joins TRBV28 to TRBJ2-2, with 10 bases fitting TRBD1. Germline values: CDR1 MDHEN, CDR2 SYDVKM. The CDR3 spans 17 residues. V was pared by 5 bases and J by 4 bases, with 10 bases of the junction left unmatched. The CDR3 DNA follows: TGTGCCAGCAGTCCCGCGGGACAGGGGATCGGCACCGGGGAGCTGTTTTTT. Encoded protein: CASSPAGQGIGTGELFF. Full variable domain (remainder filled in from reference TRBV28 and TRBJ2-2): DVKVTQSSRYLVKRTGEKVFLECVQDMDHENMFWYRQDPGLGLRLIYFSYDVKMKEKGDIPEGYSVSREKKERFSLILESASTNQTSMYLCASSPAGQGIGTGELFFGEGSRLTVL.

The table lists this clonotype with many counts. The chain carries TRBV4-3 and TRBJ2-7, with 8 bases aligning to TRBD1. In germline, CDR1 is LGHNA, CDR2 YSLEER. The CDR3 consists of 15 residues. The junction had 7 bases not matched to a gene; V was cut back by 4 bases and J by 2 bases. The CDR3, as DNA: TGCGCCAGCAGCCCTCGGACAGGGCCAACCTACGAGCAGTACTTC. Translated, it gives CASSPRTGPTYEQYF.

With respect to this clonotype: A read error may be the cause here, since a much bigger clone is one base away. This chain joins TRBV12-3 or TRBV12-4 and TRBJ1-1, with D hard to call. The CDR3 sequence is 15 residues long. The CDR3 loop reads CASSLDRIVNTEACF. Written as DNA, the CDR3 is TGTGCCAGCAGTTTGGACCGAATTGTAAACACTGAAGCTTGCTTT.

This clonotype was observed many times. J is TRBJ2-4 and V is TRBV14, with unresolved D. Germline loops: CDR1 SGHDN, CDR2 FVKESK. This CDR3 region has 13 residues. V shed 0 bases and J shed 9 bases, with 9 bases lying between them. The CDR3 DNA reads TGTGCCAGCAGCCAAGAAACCGGGCGCATTCAGTACTTC. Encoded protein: CASSQETGRIQYF.

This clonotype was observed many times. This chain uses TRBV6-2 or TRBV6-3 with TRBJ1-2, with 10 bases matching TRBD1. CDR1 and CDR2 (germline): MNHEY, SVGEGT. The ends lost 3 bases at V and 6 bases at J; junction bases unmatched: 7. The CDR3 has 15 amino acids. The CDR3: CASSYRDRGFNGYTF. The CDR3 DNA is TGTGCCAGCAGTTATCGGGACAGGGGCTTTAATGGCTACACCTTC.

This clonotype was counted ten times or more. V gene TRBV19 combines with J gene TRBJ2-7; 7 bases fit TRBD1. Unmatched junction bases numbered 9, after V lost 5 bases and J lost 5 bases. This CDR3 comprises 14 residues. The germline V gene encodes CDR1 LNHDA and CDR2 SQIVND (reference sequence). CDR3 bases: TGTGCCAGTAGTGCAACGACAGGGTATGACGAGCAGTACTTC. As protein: CASSATTGYDEQYF.

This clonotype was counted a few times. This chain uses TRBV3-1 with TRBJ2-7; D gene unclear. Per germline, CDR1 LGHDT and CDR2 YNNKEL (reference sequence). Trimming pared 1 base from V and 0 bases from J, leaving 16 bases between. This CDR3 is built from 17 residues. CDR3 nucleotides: TGTGCCAGCAGCCAAGGAAGGTTCAAGCTTATCTCCTACGAGCAGTACTTC. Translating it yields CASSQGRFKLISYEQYF.

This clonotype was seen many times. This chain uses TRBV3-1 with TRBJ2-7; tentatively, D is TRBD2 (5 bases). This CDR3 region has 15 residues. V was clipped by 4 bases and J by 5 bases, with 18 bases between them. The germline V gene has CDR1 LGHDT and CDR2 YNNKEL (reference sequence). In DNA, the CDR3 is TGTGCCAGCAGCCGCCAACTAGAACTCGGTGACGAGCAGTACTTC. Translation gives CASSRQLELGDEQYF.

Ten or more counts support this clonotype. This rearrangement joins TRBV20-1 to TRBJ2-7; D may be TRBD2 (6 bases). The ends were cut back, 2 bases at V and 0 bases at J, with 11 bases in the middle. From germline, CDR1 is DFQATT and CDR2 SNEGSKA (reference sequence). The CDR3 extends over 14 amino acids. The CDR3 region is CSARPREFSYEQYF. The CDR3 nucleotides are TGCAGTGCTAGACCTCGGGAGTTCTCCTACGAGCAGTACTTC.

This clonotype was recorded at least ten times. CDR3 nucleotide sequence: TGCAGTGCTGCCAGGCTAGCGGGAGAAATCAACGAGCAGTACTTC. It encodes CSAARLAGEINEQYF. This rearrangement joins TRBV20-1 to TRBJ2-7; 10 nucleotides align to TRBD2. The CDR3 has 15 residues. The germline gives CDR1 DFQATT, CDR2 SNEGSKA (reference sequence). J gave up 5 bases and V 5 bases, and 12 bases lay outside the gene matches.

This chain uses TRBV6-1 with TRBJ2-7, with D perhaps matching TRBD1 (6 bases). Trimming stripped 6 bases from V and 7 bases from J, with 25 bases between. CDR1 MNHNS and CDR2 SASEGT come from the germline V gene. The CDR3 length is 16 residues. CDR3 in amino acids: CASRRTGTTSQLEQYF. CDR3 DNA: TGTGCCAGCAGACGAACCGGGACAACATCTCAGCTGGAGCAGTACTTC.

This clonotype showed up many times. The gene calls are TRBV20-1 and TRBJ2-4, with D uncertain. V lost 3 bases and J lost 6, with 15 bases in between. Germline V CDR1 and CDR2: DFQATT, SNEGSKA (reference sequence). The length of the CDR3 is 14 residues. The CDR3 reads CSASITGRGNIQYF. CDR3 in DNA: TGCAGTGCTAGTATTACGGGCCGTGGAAACATTCAGTACTTC.

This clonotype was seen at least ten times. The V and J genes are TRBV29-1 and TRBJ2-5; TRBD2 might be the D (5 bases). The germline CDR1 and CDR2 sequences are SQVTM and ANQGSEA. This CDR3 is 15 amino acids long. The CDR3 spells CNNPAGEGYQETQYF. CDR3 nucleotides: TGCAACAACCCGGCCGGGGAAGGTTACCAAGAGACCCAGTACTTC. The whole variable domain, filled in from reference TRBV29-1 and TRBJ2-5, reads SAVISQKPSRDICQRGTSLTIQCQVDSQVTMMFWYRQQPGQSLTLIATANQGSEATYESGFVIDKFPISRPNLTFSTLTVSNMSPEDSSIYLCNNPAGEGYQETQYFGPGTRLLVL.

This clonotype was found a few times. CDR3 nucleotides: TGTGCCAGCAGTCAACAGGGGTGGAAAGACACTGAAGCTTTCTTT. Translation gives CASSQQGWKDTEAFF. The rearrangement uses TRBV6-1 and TRBJ1-1; 7 bases align to TRBD1. The CDR3 contains 15 residues. Germline loops: CDR1 MNHNS, CDR2 SASEGT. V gave up 5 bases and J gave up 3 bases; unmatched junction bases: 9.